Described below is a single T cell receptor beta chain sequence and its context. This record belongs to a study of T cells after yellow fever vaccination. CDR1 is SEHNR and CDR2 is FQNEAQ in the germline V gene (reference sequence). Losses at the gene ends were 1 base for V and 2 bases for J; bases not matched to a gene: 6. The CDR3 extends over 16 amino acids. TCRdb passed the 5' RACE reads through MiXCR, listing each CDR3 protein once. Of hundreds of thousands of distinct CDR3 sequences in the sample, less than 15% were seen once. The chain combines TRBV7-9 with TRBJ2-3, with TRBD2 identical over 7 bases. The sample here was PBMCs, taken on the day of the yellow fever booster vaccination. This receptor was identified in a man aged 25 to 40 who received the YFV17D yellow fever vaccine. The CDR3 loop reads CASSLGSSGFTDTQYF. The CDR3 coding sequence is TGTGCCAGCAGCTTAGGGTCTAGCGGATTCACAGATACGCAGTATTTT.